This TCR beta chain was sequenced during a study of Tregs in tolerant kidney transplant recipients. The study, taken as a whole, reports: Few patients were studied, so findings need validation in larger groups. This study did not directly address biological reproducibility.

Related graft donors supplied nonmyeloablative bone marrow transplants, and mixed chimerism was transient. Concerning this clone: The antigen is unknown.

TCRdb keeps only in-frame clones here, not all; method: immunoSEQ multiplex PCR. This sample's clone table lists about 11,000 clones. The material sequenced was CD8+ T cells from blood (PBMCs), taken 24 months after the transplant. The origin of this receptor is a human patient who received a combined kidney and bone marrow transplant. Some of the T cells might come from the graft donor.

The CDR3 DNA, read in part, is TGTGCCAGCAGCCAAGGAACTTCAGGGTTAAATCAGCCC. Amino acids: CASSQGTSGLNQP. The CDR3 in its entirety is CASSQGTSGLNQPQHF. The chain carries TRBV4-2 and TRBJ1-5, with D possibly matching TRBD1 (5 bases). Read data end 3 residues before the CDR3 end; the end is taken from the germline J gene. This CDR3 contains 16 residues. Trimming stripped 1 base from V and 4 bases from J, with 14 bases between. Per the germline V gene, CDR1 is LGHNA and CDR2 is YNFKEQ.